This TCR beta chain was retrieved from a study of identifying expanded T cells in peripheral blood. Study-wide findings and caveats: About 1.2 clones differed between technical replicates, versus approximately 17 and 20 over time. Across healthy donors, higher total template counts meant significantly greater roughly 2-week count variance.

Profiled with immunoSEQ multiplex PCR; TCRdb holds only in-frame clones, not every one. The table records nearly 60,000 clones, 89% of them present only once. Trimming took 5 bases from V and 2 from J, leaving 9 bases between them. CDR3 length: 13 residues. CDR1 is SGHVS, CDR2 FQNEAQ, per germline. This clone was seen a few times. Its antigen is not known. Healthy donors had no documented immune events, such as infections, while sampled. Input material: blood. This clonotype was sampled from a person aged 18 to 70 in good health. This sequence joins TRBV7-8 and TRBJ1-1; D remains ambiguous. The chain's CDR3 is CASSLALNTEAFF. The CDR3, as DNA: TGTGCCAGCAGCCTGGCGCTAAACACTGAAGCTTTCTTT.